This T cell receptor beta chain is from a study of beta chain features in type 1 diabetes. Study as a whole: Over all samples combined, about 99,000,000 sorted cells were examined.

CDR3 length: 16 residues. Germline V gene data show CDR1 as SEHNR and CDR2 as FQNEAQ (reference sequence). V lost 5 bases and J lost 7, with 20 bases in between. Sequenced material consisted of expressed TCRB transcripts (all of the isolated RNA was reverse transcribed). Profiling relied on immunoSEQ multiplex PCR, and the TCRdb table lists in-frame clones only, not all of them. This repertoire shows about 240,000 clones, 25% to 30% found once; its top ten account for approximately 4%. A few counts support this clone. Its cognate antigen is unknown. Study conclusions and caveats: TCRB CDR3s were moderately but significantly shorter in Type 1 diabetes patients in all four CD4+ subsets. Patients with type 1 diabetes carried fewer insertions and had more deletions at their VDJ junctions. Whether TCRB rearrangement is influenced by HLA type went unresolved here.

The sequenced material came from central memory CD4+ T cells from blood. The chain links TRBV7-9 to TRBJ1-4; the D is unclear. The clonotype originates from a young man in good health. This chain's CDR3 is CASSTGWAAWGEKLFF. CDR3 coding DNA: TGTGCCAGCAGCACCGGCTGGGCGGCCTGGGGTGAAAAACTGTTTTTT. Based on the CDR3 plus reference TRBV7-9 and TRBJ1-4, the full variable domain is DTGVSQNPRHKITKRGQNVTFRCDPISEHNRLYWYRQTLGQGPEFLTYFQNEAQLEKSRLLSDRFSAERPKGSFSTLEIQRTEQGDSAMYLCASSTGWAAWGEKLFFGSGTQLSVL.